This T cell receptor (beta chain) stems from a study of Ad26.COV2.S vaccination and SARS-CoV-2 variants. J lost 5 bases, V lost 4 bases, and 1 base had no gene match. CDR1 SGHVS and CDR2 FQNEAQ come from the germline V gene. The length of the CDR3 is 13 residues. TCRdb's table, derived via immunoSEQ multiplex PCR, lists solely in-frame clones and lacks some. The sample carries just under 250,000 clones, 70% to 90% recorded once. Regarding treatment: approximately 18 received Ad26.COV2.S at low or high dose, single or two shots; about 5 received placebo; per-sample allocation not given. Day 63 after the first injection of vaccine or placebo was the sampling time.

V and J are TRBV7-8 and TRBJ2-1; 8 bases line up with TRBD1. This clonotype was sampled from a person between 18 and 65 years old who received the Ad26.COV2.S COVID-19 vaccine or a placebo. Sequencing was performed on peripheral blood, taken in a trial of Ad26.COV2.S vaccine versus placebo. The CDR3 loop is CASSSTGDNEQFF. CDR3 nucleotide sequence: TGTGCCAGCAGCTCGACAGGGGACAATGAGCAGTTCTTC.